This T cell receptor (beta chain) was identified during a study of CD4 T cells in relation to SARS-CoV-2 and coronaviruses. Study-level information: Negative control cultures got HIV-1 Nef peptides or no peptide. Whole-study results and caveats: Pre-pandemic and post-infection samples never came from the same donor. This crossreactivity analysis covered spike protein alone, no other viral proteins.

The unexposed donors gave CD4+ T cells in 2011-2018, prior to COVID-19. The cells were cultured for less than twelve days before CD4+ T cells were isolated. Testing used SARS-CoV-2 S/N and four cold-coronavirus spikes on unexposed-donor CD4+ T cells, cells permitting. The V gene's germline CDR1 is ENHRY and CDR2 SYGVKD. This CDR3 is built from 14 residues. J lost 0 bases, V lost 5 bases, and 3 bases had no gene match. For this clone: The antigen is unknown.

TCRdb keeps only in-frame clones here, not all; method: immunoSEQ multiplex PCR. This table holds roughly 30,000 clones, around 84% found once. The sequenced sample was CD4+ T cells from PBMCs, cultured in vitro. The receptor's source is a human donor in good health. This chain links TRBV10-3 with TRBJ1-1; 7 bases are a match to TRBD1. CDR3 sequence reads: CAISWDRLNTEAFF. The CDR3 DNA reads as TGTGCCATCAGTTGGGACAGATTGAACACTGAAGCTTTCTTT.